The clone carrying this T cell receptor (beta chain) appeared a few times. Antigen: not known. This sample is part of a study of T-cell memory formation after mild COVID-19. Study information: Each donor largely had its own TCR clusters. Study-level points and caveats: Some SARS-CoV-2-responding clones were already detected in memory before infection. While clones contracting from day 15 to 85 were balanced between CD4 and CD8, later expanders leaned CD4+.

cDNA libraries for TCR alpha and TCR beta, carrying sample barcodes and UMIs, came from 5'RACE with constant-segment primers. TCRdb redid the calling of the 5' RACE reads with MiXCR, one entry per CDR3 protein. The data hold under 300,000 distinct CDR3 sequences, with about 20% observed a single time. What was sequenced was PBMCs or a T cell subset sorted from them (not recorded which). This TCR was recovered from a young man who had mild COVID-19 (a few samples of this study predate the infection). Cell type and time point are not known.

CDR3 residues: CASIRASSGNTIYF. The CDR3 region has the DNA TGTGCCAGCATCCGGGCGAGCTCTGGAAACACCATATATTTT. This sequence joins TRBV2 and TRBJ1-3; D is uncertain. V was clipped by 7 bases and J by 0 bases, with 10 bases between them. CDR3 length equals 14 residues. CDR1 is SNHLY, CDR2 FYNNEI, per germline. Full variable domain (rest looked up from reference TRBV2 and TRBJ1-3): EPEVTQTPSHQVTQMGQEVILRCVPISNHLYFYWYRQILGQKVEFLVSFYNNEISEKSEIFDDQFSVERPDGSNFTLKIRSTKLEDSAMYFCASIRASSGNTIYFGEGSWLTVV.